The present T cell receptor beta chain was sequenced within a study of blood T cells in healthy people across ages. This clonotype was counted between two and nine times. Alongside a J-beta primer mix, a sample-barcoded 5' primer served in a second PCR lasting about 7 to 11 cycles. Every cDNA molecule carried a tag from a template-switch adaptor bearing 12 random nucleotides. Each of the samples gave a minimum of 2.5 million paired-end reads that contained CDR3. TCRdb processed the 5' RACE reads anew with MiXCR; each CDR3 protein has one entry. The profile covers more than 800,000 distinct CDR3 sequences, with 35% to 55% appearing a single time and around 18% taken by the ten largest. Drawn from each donor were roughly 10 milliliters of peripheral blood. Specimen: blood. This receptor was obtained from a woman aged 60-75 years in good health.

CDR3 in amino acids: CASSLWPGSGELAYEQYF. CDR3 DNA sequence: TGTGCCAGCAGTTTATGGCCGGGGTCCGGGGAGCTGGCCTACGAGCAGTACTTC. The genes are TRBV28 and TRBJ2-7, with D perhaps matching TRBD2 (5 bases). V was trimmed by 0 bases and J by 2 bases, leaving 20 bases between them. The CDR3 has 18 amino acids. Germline V CDR1 and CDR2: MDHEN, SYDVKM.